This T cell receptor beta chain was documented in a study of blood T cells in healthy people across ages. Primers used in a second PCR of roughly 6 to 11 cycles were a sample-barcoded 5' primer and a J-beta primer mix. TCRdb re-called the 5' RACE reads with MiXCR, one entry per CDR3 protein. The sample lists 550,000 to 750,000 distinct CDR3 sequences, roughly 21% occurring once. Of note for this clonotype: Its antigen is unidentified.

Broader study findings: Among long-lived donors, naive CD4+ cells were more numerous and diversity higher than in aged donors. Age brought a roughly linear fall in TCR beta diversity measured per million T cells.

Germline V gives CDR1 MNHEY, CDR2 SMNVEV (reference sequence). J gave up 7 bases and V 6 bases, and 8 bases lay outside the gene matches. The CDR3 is made up of 15 amino acids. Donors were healthy Caucasian individuals from Russia aged about 6 to 90. The chain combines TRBV27 with TRBJ1-6; 8 nucleotides match TRBD1. This TCR came from a man between 65 and 85 years old in good health. Specimen: blood. The CDR3 sequence: CASSLLGQANSPLHF. DNA of the CDR3: TGTGCCAGCAGCCTATTGGGACAGGCAAATTCACCCCTCCACTTT.